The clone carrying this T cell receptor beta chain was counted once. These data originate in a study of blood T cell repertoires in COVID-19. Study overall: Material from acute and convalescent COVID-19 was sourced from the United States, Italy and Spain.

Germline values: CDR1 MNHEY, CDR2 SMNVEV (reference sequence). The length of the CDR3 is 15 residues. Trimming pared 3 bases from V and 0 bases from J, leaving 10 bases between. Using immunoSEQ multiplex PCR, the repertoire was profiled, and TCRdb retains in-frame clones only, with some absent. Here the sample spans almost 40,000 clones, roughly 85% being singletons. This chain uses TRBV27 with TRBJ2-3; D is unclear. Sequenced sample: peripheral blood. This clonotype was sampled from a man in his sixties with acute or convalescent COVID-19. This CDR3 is CASSFLVASTDTQYF. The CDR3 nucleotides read TGTGCCAGCAGTTTTCTAGTGGCTAGCACAGATACGCAGTATTTT.